This T cell receptor (beta chain) stems from a study of blood T cell repertoires in COVID-19. The V gene's germline CDR1 is LGHNA and CDR2 YSLEER. V lost 0 bases to trimming and J lost 3 bases, with 4 bases between them. There are 13 residues in the CDR3. Sequenced by immunoSEQ multiplex PCR; TCRdb stores in-frame clones only, minus some. The sample shows about 260,000 clones, 75% to 90% of them seen only once. The source is a human donor in a cohort sampled during active COVID-19. The J gene is TRBJ2-3, the V gene TRBV4-3; no definite D call. What was sequenced was peripheral blood. In DNA, the CDR3 is TGCGCCAGCAGCCAAGATCAAACAGATACGCAGTATTTT. It specifies CASSQDQTDTQYF.